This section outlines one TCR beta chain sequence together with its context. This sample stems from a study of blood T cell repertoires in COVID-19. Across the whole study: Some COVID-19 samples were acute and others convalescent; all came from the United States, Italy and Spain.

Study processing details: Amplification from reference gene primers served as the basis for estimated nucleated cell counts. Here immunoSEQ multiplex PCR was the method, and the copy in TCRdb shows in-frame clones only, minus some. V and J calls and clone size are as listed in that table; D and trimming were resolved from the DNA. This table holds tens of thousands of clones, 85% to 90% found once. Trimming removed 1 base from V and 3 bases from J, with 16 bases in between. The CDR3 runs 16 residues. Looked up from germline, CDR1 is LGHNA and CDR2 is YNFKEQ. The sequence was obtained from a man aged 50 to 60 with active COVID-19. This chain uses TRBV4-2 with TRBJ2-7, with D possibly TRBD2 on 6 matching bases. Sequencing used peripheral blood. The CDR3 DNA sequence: TGTGCCAGCAGCCAAGGGGACTGGCAGTCGGACTACGAGCAGTACTTC. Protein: CASSQGDWQSDYEQYF.